Below are 16 T cell receptor beta chains sequenced from a single sample in a study of graft-versus-host responses after intestinal transplantation. TCRdb's copy holds only in-frame clones and misses some; the assay was immunoSEQ multiplex PCR. The sample has 80,000 or so clones; about nine tenths are singletons. This material consisted of PBMCs, taken 98 days after intestinal transplantation. The receptor set was obtained from a human patient who received an intestinal transplant, so some T cells may come from the graft donor.

The genes are TRBV5-1 and TRBJ2-2; the D gene could be TRBD1 or TRBD2 (5 bases each). Deletions cut 2 bases from V and 3 bases from J, with 8 bases between. The CDR3 totals 14 residues. Germline V lookup: CDR1 SGHRS, CDR2 YFSETQ. CDR3 nucleotides: TGCGCCAGCAGCTTCGAGGGGTACACCGGGGAGCTGTTTTTT. It codes for CASSFEGYTGELFF. Using reference TRBV5-1 and TRBJ2-2 for the parts outside the CDR3, the full variable domain is KAGVTQTPRYLIKTRGQQVTLSCSPISGHRSVSWYQQTPGQGLQFLFEYFSETQRNKGNFPGRFSGRQFSNSRSEMNVSTLELGDSALYLCASSFEGYTGELFFGEGSRLTVL.

The chain's CDR3 is CASSGDTQYF. The CDR3 DNA reads TGCGCCAGCAGCGGAGATACGCAGTATTTT. The chain recombines TRBV5-1 with TRBJ2-3; D unclear. With 4 bases removed from V and 5 bases from J, the gap between germline ends came to 2 bases. This CDR3 has 10 residues. Germline CDR1 and CDR2: SGHRS and YFSETQ.

This clone was found a few times. This rearrangement joins TRBV6-1 to TRBJ2-1; TRBD2 matches 11 bases. CDR3 length: 16 amino acids. Germline V gene sequence: CDR1 MNHNS, CDR2 SASEGT. V was clipped by 3 bases and J by 4 bases; unmatched bases: 5. CDR3 protein: CASSDPSGRLYNEQFF. CDR3 sequence (DNA): TGTGCCAGCAGTGACCCTAGCGGGAGGCTATACAATGAGCAGTTCTTC.

The DNA for the CDR3 is TGTGCCAGCAGCGGGGACAGGGGGGGAGAGGAGCAGTACTTC. As protein: CASSGDRGGEEQYF. The chain combines TRBV5-4 with TRBJ2-7; 11 bases agree with TRBD1. The CDR3 is 14 residues long. Germline lookup yields CDR1 SGHNT and CDR2 YYREEE (reference sequence). Unmatched junction bases numbered 7, after V lost 4 bases and J lost 7 bases.

The V and J genes are TRBV5-8 and TRBJ2-7; possibly TRBD1 or TRBD2 for D (5 bases each). Germline V gives CDR1 SGHTS, CDR2 YDEGEE. Trimming took off 3 bases at V and 5 bases at J, with 12 bases between the two ends. The CDR3 contains 13 residues. Here the CDR3 reads CASSYRGVHEQYF. In DNA form, the CDR3 reads TGTGCCAGCAGCTACCGAGGGGTCCACGAGCAGTACTTC. The full variable domain, rest sourced from reference TRBV5-8 and TRBJ2-7, is EAGVTQSPTHLIKTRGQQATLRCSPISGHTSVYWYQQALGLGLQFLLWYDEGEERNRGNFPPRFSGRQFPNYSSELNVNALELEDSALYLCASSYRGVHEQYFGPGTRLTVT.

V and J are TRBV5-6 and TRBJ2-1; TRBD2 agrees at 8 bases. The germline gives CDR1 SGHDT, CDR2 YYEEEE. V shed 2 bases, J shed 2 bases, and the junction held 0 bases outside the gene matches. The CDR3 covers 14 residues. The CDR3 DNA follows: TGTGCCAGCAGCTTTAGCGGGGCCTACAATGAGCAGTTCTTC. As protein: CASSFSGAYNEQFF. Looking up the rest from reference TRBV5-6 and TRBJ2-1 gives the full variable domain: DAGVTQSPTHLIKTRGQQVTLRCSPKSGHDTVSWYQQALGQGPQFIFQYYEEEERQRGNFPDRFSGHQFPNYSSELNVNALLLGDSALYLCASSFSGAYNEQFFGPGTRLTVL.

In this sample, this clone turned up a few times. In DNA form, the CDR3 reads TGTGCCAGCAGCGCAAGTCAGCCCCAGCATTTT. Its translation: CASSASQPQHF. The J gene is TRBJ1-5, the V gene TRBV6-8; D is unclear. The CDR3 spans 11 residues. CDR1 and CDR2 from the germline V gene are MNHGY and SAAAGT. Trimming removed 6 bases from V and 6 bases from J, with 6 bases in between.

V is TRBV5-4 and J is TRBJ2-7; D not certain. CDR3 length equals 14 residues. CDR1 is SGHNT, CDR2 YYREEE, per germline (reference sequence). Trimming took 4 bases from V and 6 from J, leaving 17 bases between them. The CDR3 loop is CASSPETINAEQYF. For the CDR3, the DNA is TGTGCCAGCAGCCCCGAAACAATAAATGCCGAGCAGTACTTC.

V is TRBV19 and J is TRBJ1-3; D unclear. The CDR3 runs to 17 residues. CDR1 is LNHDA, CDR2 SQIVND, per germline (reference sequence). Between the trimmed V and J ends, which lost 3 bases and 2 bases, there was a span of 17 bases. This chain's CDR3 is CASSIFWWSRAGNTIYF. The CDR3 region has the DNA TGTGCCAGTAGTATTTTTTGGTGGAGTAGGGCTGGAAACACCATATATTTT. Full variable domain (rest looked up from reference TRBV19 and TRBJ1-3): DGGITQSPKYLFRKEGQNVTLSCEQNLNHDAMYWYRQDPGQGLRLIYYSQIVNDFQKGDIAEGYSVSREKKESFPLTVTSAQKNPTAFYLCASSIFWWSRAGNTIYFGEGSWLTVV.

The chain is built from TRBV12-5 and TRBJ2-1, with 8 positions matching TRBD2. V lost 1 base, J lost 1 base, and 3 bases stayed unmatched. The CDR3 sequence is 16 residues long. Germline V gene data show CDR1 as LGHNT and CDR2 as FRNRAP. CDR3 sequence: CASGLEGLGSYNEQFF. The DNA for the CDR3 is TGTGCTAGTGGTTTGGAGGGACTAGGTTCCTACAATGAGCAGTTCTTC.

The chain joins TRBV5-1 to TRBJ2-7; 10 bases are a match to TRBD2. The germline V gene has CDR1 SGHRS and CDR2 YFSETQ. V shed 4 bases, J shed 7 bases, and the junction held 11 bases outside the gene matches. This CDR3 has 15 amino acids. CDR3 sequence reads: CASSTSGRDWGEQYF. The CDR3 nucleotides are TGCGCCAGCAGCACGAGCGGGAGGGACTGGGGGGAGCAGTACTTC.

This clone was recorded a few times. This chain connects TRBV6-5 to TRBJ2-7, with 9 bases that match TRBD2. The CDR3 is 14 residues long. V trimming: 2 bases; J trimming: 2 bases; junction bases outside the gene matches: 1. Germline-derived CDR1 and CDR2 are MNHEY and SVGAGI. The CDR3 DNA reads as TGTGCCAGCAGTTACGGCGGGGGGGCCTACGAGCAGTACTTC. Amino acids: CASSYGGGAYEQYF.

The V gene is TRBV21-1, the J gene TRBJ2-3. TRBV21-1 represents a pseudogene. This CDR3 comprises 16 residues. The CDR3 protein is CASSAKGTISTDTQYF. The CDR3, as DNA: TGTGCCAGCAGCGCTAAGGGGACCATTAGCACAGATACGCAGTATTTT.

The gene calls are TRBV5-6 and TRBJ1-2, with a weak D call TRBD1 (5 bases). CDR1 is SGHDT, CDR2 YYEEEE, per germline. The ends were cut back, 2 bases at V and 0 bases at J, with 11 bases in the middle. This CDR3 has 15 amino acids. This CDR3 reads CASSFRDRSNYGYTF. The CDR3 coding sequence is TGTGCCAGCAGCTTCAGGGACCGCTCTAACTATGGCTACACCTTC.

Regarding this clone: In the same sample, other DNA sequences code for this CDR3. This chain joins TRBV6-5 and TRBJ1-3; D is uncertain. CDR1 and CDR2 (germline): MNHEY, SVGAGI. The CDR3 sequence is 14 residues long. The V end lost 0 bases, the J end lost 1 base, and 4 bases lay between the germline ends. The CDR3 here is CASSYSGSGNTIYF. CDR3 nucleotide sequence: TGTGCCAGCAGTTACTCGGGGTCTGGAAACACCATATATTTT.

The chain recombines TRBV5-1 with TRBJ2-7; D ambiguous. Germline assignment: CDR1 SGHRS and CDR2 YFSETQ. CDR3 size: 12 residues. Trimming stripped 0 bases from V and 7 bases from J, with 8 bases between. The CDR3 region is CASSLAIGEQYF. The CDR3, as DNA: TGCGCCAGCAGCTTGGCCATCGGGGAGCAGTACTTC.